Each of the 8 T cell receptor beta chains below was sequenced from the same sample in a study of read filtering for tumor transcriptome and immune sequencing (dated by TCRdb to about 2020). Instrument used: Illumina HiSeq 4000. The Immunoverse kit was used to build TCR libraries from about 400 ng RNA, with molecular barcoded adaptors covering alpha/delta and beta/gamma chains. TCRdb trimmed the raw reads at Q25, called clones with MiXCR and kept productive beta chains. Under each unique CDR3 protein, matching rows form one entry showing the most common genes and DNA. Recorded for this sample are around 50,000 distinct CDR3 sequences; 20% of them occurred a single time. Roughly 17% of the sample rests with the top ten. Sequencing was done on a sample of a population of CD138-negative cells sorted from bone marrow. The meaning of the sample's cell subset or site label: bone marrow mononuclear cells depleted of CD138+ plasma/myeloma cells by negative magnetic selection. The receptors stem from a donor at least 40 years old with multiple myeloma.

This clonotype appeared many times. The genes are TRBV9 and TRBJ2-3; 9 positions agree with TRBD2. The CDR3 runs to 16 residues. In germline, CDR1 is SGDLS, CDR2 YYNGEE. The trim removed 3 bases at V and 3 bases at J, leaving 8 bases unmatched. The CDR3 sequence is CASSAVSAGGTDTQYF. The CDR3 region has the DNA TGTGCCAGCAGCGCAGTCTCGGCGGGGGGGACAGATACGCAGTATTTT. Full variable domain (missing parts from reference TRBV9 and TRBJ2-3): DSGVTQTPKHLITATGQRVTLRCSPRSGDLSVYWYQQSLDQGLQFLIQYYNGEERAKGNILERFSAQQFPDLHSELNLSSLELGDSALYFCASSAVSAGGTDTQYFGPGTRLTVL.

This clonotype has a count of ten or more. The chain is built from TRBV20-1 and TRBJ2-2; D perhaps matches TRBD1 (5 bases). This CDR3 is 16 amino acids long. Germline V gene lookup returns CDR1 DFQATT and CDR2 SNEGSKA (reference sequence). The V end was cut by 6 bases, the J end by 2 bases, with 19 bases between. The CDR3 nucleotides read TGCAGTGCCAGGCCGTTGCAGGGAACAAACACCGGGGAGCTGTTTTTT. It encodes CSARPLQGTNTGELFF.

The sample holds a few counts of this clonotype. The chain couples TRBV7-3 to TRBJ2-3, with 10 bases fitting TRBD2. The V and J ends lost 5 bases and 3 bases, in that order; junction bases with no gene match: 14. Germline V gene lookup returns CDR1 SGHTA and CDR2 FQGTGA. The CDR3 covers 18 residues. The CDR3 sequence: CASSIHLAGEVVTDTQYF. In nucleotides, the CDR3 is TGTGCCAGCAGCATCCATCTAGCGGGAGAAGTTGTTACAGATACGCAGTATTTT. Full variable domain (remainder filled in from reference TRBV7-3 and TRBJ2-3): GAGVSQTPSNKVTEKGKYVELRCDPISGHTALYWYRQSLGQGPEFLIYFQGTGAADDSGLPNDRFFAVRPEGSVSTLKIQRTERGDSAVYLCASSIHLAGEVVTDTQYFGPGTRLTVL.

This clonotype was found a few times. This chain joins TRBV20-1 and TRBJ1-5; D ambiguous. The length of the CDR3 is 14 residues. V lost 2 bases to trimming and J lost 2 bases, with 10 bases between them. Germline V gives CDR1 DFQATT, CDR2 SNEGSKA (reference sequence). The CDR3 DNA follows: TGCAGTGCTAGACGAGGAGCAGGCAATCAGCCCCAGCATTTT. It is translated as CSARRGAGNQPQHF.

The table lists this clonotype with a few counts. The rearrangement links TRBV29-1 to TRBJ2-4; TRBD2 agrees at 7 bases. The V and J ends lost 8 bases and 6 bases, in that order; junction bases with no gene match: 13. The germline V gene encodes CDR1 SQVTM and CDR2 ANQGSEA. CDR3 length: 14 residues. This CDR3 is CSTTGGGVGNIQYF. The CDR3 region has the DNA TGCAGCACAACGGGGGGTGGGGTTGGAAACATTCAGTACTTC.

This chain links TRBV27 with TRBJ1-6, with D possibly matching TRBD1 (5 bases). CDR1 MNHEY and CDR2 SMNVEV come from the germline V gene (reference sequence). The CDR3 extends over 18 amino acids. V was pared by 5 bases and J by 7 bases, with 24 bases between. CDR3 nucleotide sequence: TGTGCCAGCAGTCCTAAGGGTCCGGAGGTAAGGGGCAATTCACCCCTCCACTTT. Protein: CASSPKGPEVRGNSPLHF.

The chain links TRBV7-9 to TRBJ2-1; 7 positions agree with TRBD2. Germline-derived CDR1 and CDR2 are SEHNR and FQNEAQ (reference sequence). This CDR3 contains 17 residues. V shed 4 bases and J 1 base; nucleotides not matched to a gene: 10. This CDR3 is CASSSLLGGSSYNEQFF. The CDR3 DNA reads TGTGCCAGCAGCTCCCTATTGGGCGGGAGTTCCTACAATGAGCAGTTCTTC.

This clonotype was counted at least ten times. This chain connects TRBV7-9 to TRBJ2-2; D perhaps matches TRBD1 (5 bases). V lost 3 bases and J 2 bases, leaving 13 bases between the germline ends. CDR1 is SEHNR and CDR2 is FQNEAQ in the germline V gene (reference sequence). CDR3 length: 16 residues. CDR3 loop: CASSFFPRANTGELFF. The DNA for the CDR3 is TGTGCCAGCAGCTTCTTCCCCAGGGCCAACACCGGGGAGCTGTTTTTT.